These 17 T cell receptor beta chains were all obtained from the same sample, sequenced in a study of early T cells in non-severe SARS-CoV-2 infection. In TCRdb, the 5' RACE reads were re-called with MiXCR into one record per CDR3 protein. The table shows about 86,000 distinct CDR3 sequences, with under 15% occurring only once. The sample taken for sequencing was whole blood. These receptors originate from an adult who was a healthcare worker with PCR-confirmed SARS-CoV-2 infection or an uninfected control (not recorded which).

This clonotype was detected only a few times. This sequence joins TRBV20-1 and TRBJ1-1; D possibly corresponds to TRBD1 (6 bases). The CDR3 contains 17 residues. Germline V gene sequence: CDR1 DFQATT, CDR2 SNEGSKA (reference sequence). V lost 1 base, J lost 5 bases, and 23 bases lay in between. The CDR3 sequence is CSARVVAGAGRKTEAFF. Here the CDR3 DNA reads TGCAGTGCTAGAGTTGTAGCAGGGGCGGGACGAAAGACTGAAGCTTTCTTT.

V gene TRBV6-5 combines with J gene TRBJ1-5; D is possibly TRBD1 (6 bases). The CDR3 has 15 amino acids. Per the germline V gene, CDR1 is MNHEY and CDR2 is SVGAGI. Trimming shortened V by 2 bases and J by 5 bases, and 13 bases separated the two germline ends. DNA of the CDR3: TGTGCCAGCAGTTACCTTCGGAACAGGGATCAGCCCCAGCATTTT. Translated: CASSYLRNRDQPQHF.

This clonotype has more than one count but fewer than ten. The rearrangement joins TRBV7-6 to TRBJ2-2; D tentatively reads TRBD1 or TRBD2 (6 bases each). The CDR3 contains 16 residues. Germline V gene data show CDR1 as SGHVS and CDR2 as FNYEAQ. Trimming took 4 bases from V and 3 from J, leaving 15 bases between them. The CDR3 loop reads CASSSGASGYTGELFF. In nucleotides, the CDR3 is TGTGCCAGCAGCTCGGGGGCGAGCGGATACACCGGGGAGCTGTTTTTT.

This clonotype was seen repeatedly, ten times or more. The chain employs TRBV7-3 and TRBJ1-1, with 7 bases fitting TRBD1. The V gene end was trimmed by 5 bases and the J gene end by 1 base; junction bases not matched to a gene: 10. Germline V gene lookup returns CDR1 SGHTA and CDR2 FQGTGA. This CDR3 contains 16 residues. The CDR3, as DNA: TGTGCCAGCAGCCCCCAAGTAGGGGGCTGGAACACTGAAGCTTTCTTT. Amino acids: CASSPQVGGWNTEAFF. Combining the CDR3 with reference TRBV7-3 and TRBJ1-1 gives the whole variable domain GAGVSQTPSNKVTEKGKYVELRCDPISGHTALYWYRQSLGQGPEFLIYFQGTGAADDSGLPNDRFFAVRPEGSVSTLKIQRTERGDSAVYLCASSPQVGGWNTEAFFGQGTRLTVV.

The V gene is TRBV27, the J gene TRBJ2-1; 9 positions agree with TRBD2. This CDR3 region has 17 residues. The junction had 10 bases not matched to a gene; V was cut back by 4 bases and J by 3 bases. The germline V gene has CDR1 MNHEY and CDR2 SMNVEV (reference sequence). The CDR3 DNA follows: TGTGCCAGCAGTTACCGCGGGAGGGCTTCAGACTACAATGAGCAGTTCTTC. Translating it yields CASSYRGRASDYNEQFF.

The chain combines TRBV7-2 with TRBJ1-2; 8 nucleotides match TRBD1. CDR1 is SGHTA, CDR2 FQGNSA, per germline. CDR3 length: 14 residues. V shed 5 bases, J shed 2 bases, and the junction held 4 bases outside the gene matches. CDR3 loop: CASSQGQANYGYTF. The DNA of the CDR3 is TGTGCCAGCAGCCAGGGACAGGCGAACTATGGCTACACCTTC.

This clonotype showed up many times. The rearrangement links TRBV5-4 to TRBJ1-4; possible D gene TRBD1, 5 bases. From germline, CDR1 is SGHNT and CDR2 YYREEE (reference sequence). V gave up 2 bases and J gave up 8 bases, with 16 bases separating them. The CDR3 has 15 amino acids. For the CDR3, the DNA is TGTGCCAGCAGCTTTGGAGGCAGGGTGGGGGAAAAACTGTTTTTT. Its protein product is CASSFGGRVGEKLFF.

This clonotype was seen more than once but under ten times. CDR3 nucleotides: TGTGCCAGCAGTTACCCGGCCCCAGGACTACCCTTCGGTGAGCAGTTCTTC. It is translated as CASSYPAPGLPFGEQFF. The chain combines TRBV6-5 with TRBJ2-1; possible D gene TRBD2, 6 bases. The CDR3 extends over 17 amino acids. Trimming removed 2 bases at V and 9 bases at J, with 23 bases between. The germline CDR1 and CDR2 sequences are MNHEY and SVGAGI.

This clonotype was picked up many times. A junction boundary mismatches the germline segment, possibly from a read error. The chain uses TRBV7-2 and TRBJ2-7; TRBD2 is a possible D gene (6 bases). Germline lookup yields CDR1 SGHTA and CDR2 FQGNSA. The CDR3 runs 16 residues. For the CDR3, the DNA is TGTGCCAGCAGCCCACAAGCCATTCGTTTGGCGGGGTCCTTGAACTTC. It yields the protein CASSPQAIRLAGSLNF. The full variable domain, rest sourced from reference TRBV7-2 and TRBJ2-7, is GAGVSQSPSNKVTEKGKDVELRCDPISGHTALYWYRQSLGQGLEFLIYFQGNSAPDKSGLPSDRFSAERTGGSVSTLTIQRTQQEDSAVYLCASSPQAIRLAGSLNFGPGTRLTVT.

This clonotype was found many times. The chain links TRBV27 to TRBJ1-6, with a weak D call TRBD1 (6 bases). V was shortened by 0 bases and J by 3 bases, with 9 bases between the two germline ends. Germline values: CDR1 MNHEY, CDR2 SMNVEV (reference sequence). CDR3 size: 16 residues. In nucleotides, the CDR3 is TGTGCCAGCAGTTTATCGGGCAGGGGCTATAATTCACCCCTCCACTTT. Residues: CASSLSGRGYNSPLHF.

This clonotype was picked up a small number of times. CDR3 loop: CASSPRGSATYEQYF. In DNA, the CDR3 is TGTGCCAGCAGCCCCCGGGGTAGCGCGACCTACGAGCAGTACTTC. This sequence joins TRBV5-5 and TRBJ2-7; TRBD2 might be the D (5 bases). The V end lost 4 bases, the J end lost 2 bases, and 16 bases lay between the germline ends. Germline CDR1 reads SGHKS; CDR2 reads YYEKEE (reference sequence). This CDR3 has 15 amino acids.

This clonotype was observed a handful of times. The V and J genes are TRBV7-9 and TRBJ2-3; 11 bases line up with TRBD2. Germline trimming cut 5 bases from V and 3 bases from J; bases unmatched to any gene: 1. Germline V CDR1 and CDR2: SEHNR, FQNEAQ (reference sequence). This CDR3 has 14 amino acids. CDR3 nucleotide sequence: TGTGCCAGCAGCCCTAGCGGGGGGACAGATACGCAGTATTTT. Translating it yields CASSPSGGTDTQYF.

This clonotype was detected only a few times. The chain couples TRBV3-1 to TRBJ2-1; D not resolved. This CDR3 spans 17 amino acids. CDR1 is LGHDT and CDR2 is YNNKEL in the germline V gene (reference sequence). Trimming cost V 1 base and J 5 bases, with 18 bases left between them. CDR3 protein: CASSQARTSFRDNEQFF. The DNA for the CDR3 is TGTGCCAGCAGCCAAGCCCGGACGTCATTTAGGGACAATGAGCAGTTCTTC.

In this sample, this clonotype turned up a few times. This chain links TRBV7-8 with TRBJ2-7, with D perhaps matching TRBD2 (6 bases). Trimming shortened V by 7 bases and J by 6 bases, and 16 bases separated the two germline ends. CDR1 and CDR2 (germline): SGHVS, FQNEAQ. The CDR3 extends over 13 amino acids. CDR3 amino acids: CASMGLHVVEQYF. CDR3 nucleotides: TGTGCCAGCATGGGACTCCACGTTGTCGAGCAGTACTTC.

The V call is TRBV9, the J call TRBJ2-1; weak D call: TRBD2 (6 bases). The CDR3 has 13 amino acids. The V end was cut by 5 bases, the J end by 2 bases, with 8 bases between. The V gene's germline CDR1 is SGDLS and CDR2 YYNGEE. CDR3 in DNA: TGTGCCAGCAGGGGGGGAACCTACAATGAGCAGTTCTTC. The encoded protein is CASRGGTYNEQFF. Combining the CDR3 with reference TRBV9 and TRBJ2-1 gives the whole variable domain DSGVTQTPKHLITATGQRVTLRCSPRSGDLSVYWYQQSLDQGLQFLIQYYNGEERAKGNILERFSAQQFPDLHSELNLSSLELGDSALYFCASRGGTYNEQFFGPGTRLTVL.

The rearrangement joins TRBV24-1 to TRBJ1-5; 9 nucleotides match TRBD1. Germline CDR1 KGHDR, CDR2 SFDVKD. The CDR3 is made up of 15 amino acids. The V segment lost 5 bases and the J segment 6 bases; nucleotides outside the gene matches: 7. In DNA form, the CDR3 reads TGTGCCACCAGTGCCCACACAGGGGGCCCTCAGCCCCAGCATTTT. It translates to CATSAHTGGPQPQHF.

This clonotype was seen a few times. V and J are TRBV11-2 and TRBJ2-7; D not resolved. Trimming took off 5 bases at V and 4 bases at J, with 9 bases between the two ends. This CDR3 comprises 12 residues. CDR1 is SGHAT, CDR2 FQNNGV, per germline. The chain's CDR3 is CASSHGTYEQYF. CDR3 DNA: TGTGCCAGCAGCCATGGAACTTACGAGCAGTACTTC.